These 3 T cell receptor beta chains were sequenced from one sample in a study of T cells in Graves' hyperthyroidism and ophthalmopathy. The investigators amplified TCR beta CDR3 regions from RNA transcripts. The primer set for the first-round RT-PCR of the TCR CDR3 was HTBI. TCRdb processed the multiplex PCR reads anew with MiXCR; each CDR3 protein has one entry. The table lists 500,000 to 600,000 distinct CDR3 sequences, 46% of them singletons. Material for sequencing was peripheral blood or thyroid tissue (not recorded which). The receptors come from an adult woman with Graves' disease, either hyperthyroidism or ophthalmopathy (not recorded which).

CDR3 sequence (DNA): TGTGCCAGCGGGGGGTCAGGGAGCGCTTTCTTT. Residues: CASGGSGSAFF. The chain has TRBV9 and TRBJ1-1; D is possibly TRBD1 (5 bases). Germline V lookup: CDR1 SGDLS, CDR2 YYNGEE. The V gene lost 7 bases and the J gene lost 11 bases, with 15 bases spanning the gap. This CDR3 region has 11 residues.

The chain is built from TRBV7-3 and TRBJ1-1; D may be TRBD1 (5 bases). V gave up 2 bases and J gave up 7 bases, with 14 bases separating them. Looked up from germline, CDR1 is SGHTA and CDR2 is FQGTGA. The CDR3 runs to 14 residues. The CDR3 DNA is TGTGCCAGCAGCTTACCCCTCGGGGCGGATGAAGCTTTCTTT. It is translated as CASSLPLGADEAFF.

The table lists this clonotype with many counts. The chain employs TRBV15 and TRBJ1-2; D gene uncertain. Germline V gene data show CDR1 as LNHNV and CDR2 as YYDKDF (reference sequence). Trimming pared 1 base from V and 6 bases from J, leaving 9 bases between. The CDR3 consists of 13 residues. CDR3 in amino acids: CATSRGTENGYTF. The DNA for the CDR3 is TGTGCCACCAGCAGAGGGACGGAGAATGGCTACACCTTC.